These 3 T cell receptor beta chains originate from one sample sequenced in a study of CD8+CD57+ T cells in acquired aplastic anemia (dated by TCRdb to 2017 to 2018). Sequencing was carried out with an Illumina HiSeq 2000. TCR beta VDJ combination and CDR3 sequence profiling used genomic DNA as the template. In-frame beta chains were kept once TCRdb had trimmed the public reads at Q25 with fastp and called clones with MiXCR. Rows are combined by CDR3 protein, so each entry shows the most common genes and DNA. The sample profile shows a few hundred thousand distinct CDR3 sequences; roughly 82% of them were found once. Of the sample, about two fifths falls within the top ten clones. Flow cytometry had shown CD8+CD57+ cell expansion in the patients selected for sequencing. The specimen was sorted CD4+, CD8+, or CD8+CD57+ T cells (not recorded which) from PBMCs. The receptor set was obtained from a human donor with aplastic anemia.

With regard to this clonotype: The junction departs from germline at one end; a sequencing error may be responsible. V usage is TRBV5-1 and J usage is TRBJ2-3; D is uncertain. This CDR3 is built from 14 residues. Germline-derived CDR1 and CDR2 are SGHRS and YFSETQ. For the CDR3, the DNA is TGTGCCAGCAGCTTACCGGCGGACGATAATACGCAGTATTTT. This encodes CASSLPADDNTQYF.

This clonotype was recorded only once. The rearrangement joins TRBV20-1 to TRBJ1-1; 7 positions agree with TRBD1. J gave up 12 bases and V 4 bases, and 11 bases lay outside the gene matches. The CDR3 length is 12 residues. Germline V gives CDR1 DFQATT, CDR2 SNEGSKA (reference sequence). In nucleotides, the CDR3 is TGCAGTGCTATGGGGGGTCGGGACAGAACTTTCTTT. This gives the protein CSAMGGRDRTFF.

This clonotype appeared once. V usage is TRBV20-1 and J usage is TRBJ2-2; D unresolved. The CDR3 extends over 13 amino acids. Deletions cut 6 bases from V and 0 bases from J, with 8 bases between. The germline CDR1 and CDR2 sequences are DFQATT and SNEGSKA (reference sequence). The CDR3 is CSAQSANTGELFF. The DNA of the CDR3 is TGCAGTGCCCAATCGGCGAACACCGGGGAGCTGTTTTTT.